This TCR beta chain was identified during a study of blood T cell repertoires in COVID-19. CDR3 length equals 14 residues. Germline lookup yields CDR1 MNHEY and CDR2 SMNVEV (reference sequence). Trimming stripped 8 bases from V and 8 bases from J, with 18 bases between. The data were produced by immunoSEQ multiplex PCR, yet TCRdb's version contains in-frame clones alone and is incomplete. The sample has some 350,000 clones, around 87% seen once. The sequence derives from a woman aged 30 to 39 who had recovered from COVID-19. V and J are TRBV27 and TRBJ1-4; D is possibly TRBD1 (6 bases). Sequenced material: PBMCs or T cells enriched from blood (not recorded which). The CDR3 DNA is TGTGCCAGCCGGGCGGGGGGGGCTCCGGAAAAACTGTTTTTT. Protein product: CASRAGGAPEKLFF.